This T cell receptor beta chain was documented in a study of cytomegalovirus exposure and HLA in healthy donors. The study, taken as a whole, reports: Donors belonging to an Asian-associated ancestry cluster reportedly showed fewer N-insertions in productive TCRs than the approximately 670-donor mean, according to what a later analysis found.

The primer mix had 60 Vbeta and 13 Jbeta primers. Clones were sequenced by immunoSEQ multiplex PCR, and TCRdb holds only the in-frame ones, with some missing. Of about 160,000 clones listed, about three quarters are singletons. As to this clone: The target antigen is unknown.

Germline V CDR1 and CDR2: LGHNA, YSLEER. This CDR3 is 16 amino acids long. The junction had 10 bases not matched to a gene; V was cut back by 1 base and J by 6 bases. The sequencing input was PBMCs. V and J are TRBV4-3 and TRBJ2-3; 7 bases fit TRBD2. This TCR was recovered from a woman aged 25 to 39 in good health and CMV-seronegative. Here the CDR3 DNA reads TGCGCCAGCAGCCAAGTCAGGGCGGGAGTTGCGGATACGCAGTATTTT. It codes for CASSQVRAGVADTQYF.